The 19 T cell receptor beta chains in this list originate from one sample, sequenced in a study of T cell changes during pregnancy in multiple sclerosis. The assay was immunoSEQ multiplex PCR, and TCRdb's table has in-frame clones only and misses some. The table includes around 70,000 clones, about 92% detected once. Specimen: peripheral blood, collected before pregnancy. These receptors were collected from a female donor with multiple sclerosis, enrolled in a pregnancy study.

This chain uses TRBV5-1 with TRBJ1-4; 8 bases are shared with TRBD1. The CDR3 spans 14 residues. The J segment lost 6 bases and the V segment lost 3 bases, leaving 4 bases of the junction unmatched. Germline lookup yields CDR1 SGHRS and CDR2 YFSETQ. The CDR3 nucleotides read TGCGCCAGCAGCTGGACAGGGTTAGATGAAAAACTGTTTTTT. Amino acid sequence: CASSWTGLDEKLFF.

The chain carries TRBV19 and TRBJ1-1, with a possible D match to TRBD1 (5 bases). This CDR3 has 17 residues. Trimming left V 7 bases short and J 3 bases short, with 24 bases between. CDR1 is LNHDA and CDR2 is SQIVND in the germline V gene (reference sequence). CDR3 loop: CASISSGGRSLYTEAFF. The CDR3 DNA reads as TGTGCCAGTATAAGTTCGGGGGGACGAAGTTTGTACACTGAAGCTTTCTTT.

V is TRBV7-6 and J is TRBJ2-2; perhaps TRBD1 as D (6 bases). The V and J ends lost 5 bases and 5 bases respectively, with 18 bases between them. Germline values: CDR1 SGHVS, CDR2 FNYEAQ. CDR3 size: 16 residues. The CDR3 DNA reads TGTGCCAGCAGCCCAGAGAACAGGGCTGTGACCGGGGAGCTGTTTTTT. The encoded protein is CASSPENRAVTGELFF.

The gene calls are TRBV12-5 and TRBJ2-1; tentative D call: TRBD2 (6 bases). V was trimmed by 7 bases and J by 9 bases, leaving 13 bases between them. This CDR3 contains 12 residues. Per germline, CDR1 LGHNT and CDR2 FRNRAP. The CDR3 DNA follows: TGTGCTAGTGAGAATAGCGGTGTTGAGCAGTTCTTC. Protein: CASENSGVEQFF.

The chain's CDR3 is CASSLVGGDTGELFF. CDR3 sequence (DNA): TGTGCCAGCAGCTTGGTGGGGGGGGACACCGGGGAGCTGTTTTTT. The genes are TRBV5-4 and TRBJ2-2; TRBD2 matches at 7 bases. There are 15 residues in the CDR3. From germline, CDR1 is SGHNT and CDR2 YYREEE (reference sequence). Losses at the gene ends were 0 bases for V and 3 bases for J; bases not matched to a gene: 2.

Only a few counts were recorded for this clone. V gene TRBV5-1 combines with J gene TRBJ1-1; 8 bases are a match to TRBD1. Germline trimming cut 7 bases from V and 7 bases from J; bases unmatched to any gene: 12. Germline V gene sequence: CDR1 SGHRS, CDR2 YFSETQ. The CDR3 totals 14 residues. In nucleotides, the CDR3 is TGCGCCAGCCTCGACGGGACAGGAGACGATGAAGCTTTCTTT. It codes for CASLDGTGDDEAFF.

The chain joins TRBV6-4 to TRBJ2-1; maybe TRBD2 (6 bases). The V and J ends lost 2 bases and 4 bases respectively, with 12 bases between them. CDR1 MRHNA and CDR2 SNTAGT come from the germline V gene. The CDR3 runs to 15 residues. CDR3 amino acids: CASSDGAGSYNEQFF. CDR3 sequence (DNA): TGTGCCAGCAGTGACGGAGCGGGTTCTTACAATGAGCAGTTCTTC.

The V call is TRBV29-1, the J call TRBJ2-7; D possibly corresponds to TRBD2 (5 bases). CDR1 SQVTM and CDR2 ANQGSEA come from the germline V gene. Deletions cut 5 bases from V and 0 bases from J, with 8 bases between. This CDR3 region has 12 residues. CDR3: CSVRRDSYEQYF. CDR3 bases: TGCAGCGTTAGACGGGACTCCTACGAGCAGTACTTC.

The chain uses TRBV2 and TRBJ2-4; 7 bases agree with TRBD1. In germline, CDR1 is SNHLY, CDR2 FYNNEI. The length of the CDR3 is 15 residues. The junction had 7 bases not matched to a gene; V was cut back by 6 bases and J by 2 bases. The DNA for the CDR3 is TGTGCCAGCAGAGCACTACAGGGGACCAAAAACATTCAGTACTTC. Its translation: CASRALQGTKNIQYF.

This chain joins TRBV4-2 and TRBJ1-4; weak D call: TRBD1 (5 bases). Germline V gene data show CDR1 as LGHNA and CDR2 as YNFKEQ. V gave up 4 bases and J gave up 7 bases, with 19 bases separating them. This CDR3 region has 16 residues. This CDR3 is CASSLLARGVGEKLFF. As DNA, the CDR3 is TGTGCCAGCAGCCTCCTGGCCCGGGGGGTGGGTGAAAAACTGTTTTTT.

The J gene is TRBJ2-7, the V gene TRBV27; D perhaps matches TRBD2 (6 bases). Trimming pared 1 base from V and 4 bases from J, leaving 14 bases between. Germline V CDR1 and CDR2: MNHEY, SMNVEV (reference sequence). The CDR3 loop spans 15 amino acids. CDR3 coding DNA: TGTGCCAGCAGTTTATATCAGGGTGGGACTTACGAGCAGTACTTC. As protein: CASSLYQGGTYEQYF.

This clone was found once. This sequence joins TRBV7-9 and TRBJ2-7; D possibly corresponds to TRBD1 (6 bases). The V end was cut by 5 bases, the J end by 3 bases, with 14 bases between. Germline assignment: CDR1 SEHNR and CDR2 FQNEAQ (reference sequence). The CDR3 consists of 14 residues. In DNA, the CDR3 is TGTGCCAGCAGCCCGACAGGAACGTACTACGAGCAGTACTTC. As protein: CASSPTGTYYEQYF.

The chain combines TRBV7-2 with TRBJ2-3; 13 bases line up with TRBD2. This CDR3 is built from 17 residues. Germline V CDR1 and CDR2: SGHTA, FQGNSA. Trimming at V came to 5 bases and at J to 4 bases, leaving 9 bases not matched to a gene. The CDR3 DNA follows: TGTGCCAGCAGCCGAACTAGCGGGAGGGCCAATTCAGATACGCAGTATTTT. Its protein is CASSRTSGRANSDTQYF.

V is TRBV2 and J is TRBJ2-3; 9 positions agree with TRBD2. Germline CDR1 and CDR2: SNHLY and FYNNEI. Losses at the gene ends were 4 bases for V and 0 bases for J; bases not matched to a gene: 2. The CDR3 spans 15 residues. The CDR3 loop reads CASSGGTSSTDTQYF. The CDR3, as DNA: TGTGCCAGCAGTGGGGGGACTAGCAGCACAGATACGCAGTATTTT. Full variable domain (outside the CDR3, taken from reference TRBV2 and TRBJ2-3): EPEVTQTPSHQVTQMGQEVILRCVPISNHLYFYWYRQILGQKVEFLVSFYNNEISEKSEIFDDQFSVERPDGSNFTLKIRSTKLEDSAMYFCASSGGTSSTDTQYFGPGTRLTVL.

The chain links TRBV28 to TRBJ1-4; 7 bases fit TRBD1. The CDR3 consists of 15 residues. V dropped 4 bases and J dropped 6; count of bases not matched to a gene: 8. Germline V CDR1 and CDR2: MDHEN, SYDVKM. CDR3: CASSSPLGGHEKLFF. As DNA, the CDR3 is TGTGCCAGCAGTTCCCCCCTAGGGGGCCATGAAAAACTGTTTTTT.

This clone appeared a few times. This chain uses TRBV6-5 with TRBJ1-5; TRBD1 matches 7 bases. Germline V lookup: CDR1 MNHEY, CDR2 SVGAGI. J lost 2 bases, V lost 5 bases, and 6 bases had no gene match. The CDR3 contains 15 residues. The CDR3 reads CASSQGGGGNQPQHF. The CDR3, as DNA: TGTGCCAGCAGTCAAGGGGGCGGGGGCAATCAGCCCCAGCATTTT.

The rearrangement uses TRBV15 and TRBJ1-5, with 7 bases lining up with TRBD1. The CDR3 is 15 residues long. V trimming: 2 bases; J trimming: 6 bases; junction bases outside the gene matches: 7. Germline loops: CDR1 LNHNV, CDR2 YYDKDF (reference sequence). This CDR3 is CATSRTRQGGQPQHF. CDR3 sequence (DNA): TGTGCCACCAGCAGAACCAGACAGGGAGGTCAGCCCCAGCATTTT.

V gene TRBV30 combines with J gene TRBJ2-7, with a weak D call TRBD2 (5 bases). V was shortened by 0 bases and J by 2 bases, with 20 bases between the two germline ends. Germline V CDR1 and CDR2: GTSNPN, SVGIG (reference sequence). The CDR3 is 17 residues long. CDR3 protein: CAWSVTPFLAGAYEQYF. CDR3 coding DNA: TGTGCCTGGAGTGTAACCCCGTTCCTAGCTGGCGCCTACGAGCAGTACTTC.

The chain has TRBV27 and TRBJ2-1; 14 bases map to TRBD2. The CDR3 is 16 amino acids. Germline CDR1 is MNHEY and CDR2 is SMNVEV (reference sequence). Trimming cost V 5 bases and J 9 bases; bases outside gene matches: 9. Here the CDR3 reads CASSRETSGRVPEQFF. The DNA for the CDR3 is TGTGCCAGCAGTCGAGAGACTAGCGGGAGGGTACCTGAGCAGTTCTTC.